The TCR beta chain described here comes from a study of T cells after yellow fever vaccination. CDR1 is SGHTA, CDR2 FQGNSA, per germline. V trimming: 5 bases; J trimming: 2 bases; junction bases outside the gene matches: 4. The CDR3 spans 14 residues. The sample holds many counts of this clonotype. TCRdb redid the calling of the 5' RACE reads with MiXCR, one entry per CDR3 protein. The repertoire has around 600,000 distinct CDR3 sequences, 9% to 15% of them found once; the top ten carry about 15%. The V call is TRBV7-2, the J call TRBJ2-5, with 8 bases identical to TRBD1. Source: PBMCs, taken on the day of the yellow fever booster vaccination. The TCR comes from a young man who received the YFV17D yellow fever vaccine. The CDR3 nucleotides are TGTGCCAGCAGCACGGACAGGGAACAAGAGACCCAGTACTTC. Encoded protein: CASSTDREQETQYF.